This passage covers 24 T cell receptor beta chains from one sample sequenced in a study of cytomegalovirus exposure and HLA in healthy donors. PCR primers comprised 60 Vbeta and 13 Jbeta primers. Data came from immunoSEQ multiplex PCR; TCRdb stores just in-frame clones and leaves some out. The sample holds roughly 150,000 clones, 73% seen once. Sequencing was carried out using PBMCs. The source is a woman aged 18-35 years in good health and CMV-seronegative.

This clone was detected only a few times. The same CDR3 also results from other DNA sequences found in this sample. This rearrangement joins TRBV27 to TRBJ2-3, with 11 bases identical to TRBD2. J gave up 0 bases and V 5 bases, and 4 bases lay outside the gene matches. Germline values: CDR1 MNHEY, CDR2 SMNVEV (reference sequence). CDR3 length: 16 amino acids. The CDR3 DNA follows: TGTGCCAGCAGTCCTCTAGCGGGGGGAAGCACAGATACGCAGTATTTT. The encoded protein is CASSPLAGGSTDTQYF.

The V gene is TRBV4-3, the J gene TRBJ1-6; weak D call: TRBD1 (5 bases). Trimming removed 0 bases at V and 8 bases at J, with 14 bases between. The CDR3 extends over 16 amino acids. Germline V gene data show CDR1 as LGHNA and CDR2 as YSLEER. CDR3 nucleotide sequence: TGCGCCAGCAGCCAAGATGCGGACAATAGGCATTCACCCCTCCACTTT. Protein sequence: CASSQDADNRHSPLHF.

The rearrangement uses TRBV7-3 and TRBJ2-3; D gene unclear. The V end lost 1 base, the J end lost 5 bases, and 7 bases lay between the germline ends. The V gene's germline CDR1 is SGHTA and CDR2 FQGTGA. The CDR3 has 13 amino acids. The CDR3, as DNA: TGTGCCAGCAGCTTAATCTCCGGAGATACGCAGTATTTT. This sequence encodes CASSLISGDTQYF.

This clone was seen only a few times. This rearrangement joins TRBV4-1 to TRBJ2-1; 7 bases fit TRBD2. This CDR3 is built from 15 residues. V lost 1 base to trimming and J lost 2 bases; unmatched junction nucleotides: 2. Germline lookup yields CDR1 MGHRA and CDR2 YSYEKL. The CDR3 DNA reads TGCGCCAGCAGCCAAGTTCTAGCGGCCTACAATGAGCAGTTCTTC. This sequence encodes CASSQVLAAYNEQFF.

The rearrangement links TRBV6-5 to TRBJ1-1; possible D gene TRBD1, 5 bases. The CDR3 totals 12 residues. CDR1 MNHEY and CDR2 SVGAGI come from the germline V gene. The ends were cut back, 8 bases at V and 7 bases at J, with 14 bases in the middle. CDR3 DNA: TGTGCCAGCCGCGGACAATATGGTGAAGCTTTCTTT. Protein sequence: CASRGQYGEAFF.

The chain carries TRBV10-2 and TRBJ2-5; 9 bases agree with TRBD2. J gave up 4 bases and V 0 bases, and 15 bases lay outside the gene matches. The germline V gene has CDR1 WSHSY and CDR2 SAAADI. The CDR3 sequence is 19 residues long. DNA of the CDR3: TGCGCCAGCAGTGAGTCGAGGCGGGGGGGCCTGAGAGTCGTAGAGACCCAGTACTTC. It codes for CASSESRRGGLRVVETQYF.

This sequence joins TRBV28 and TRBJ1-6; 7 nucleotides align to TRBD1. V gave up 2 bases and J gave up 8 bases; unmatched junction bases: 9. Germline CDR1 reads MDHEN; CDR2 reads SYDVKM. There are 16 residues in the CDR3. CDR3 sequence: CASSLVFGTGDSPLHF. CDR3 DNA: TGTGCCAGCAGTTTAGTCTTCGGAACAGGGGATTCACCCCTCCACTTT.

This clone was observed a handful of times. This chain connects TRBV5-6 to TRBJ1-3; a weak D match, TRBD1 (5 bases). Germline V gene lookup returns CDR1 SGHDT and CDR2 YYEEEE. The CDR3 spans 14 residues. V was pared by 0 bases and J by 5 bases, with 9 bases between. As DNA, the CDR3 is TGTGCCAGCAGCTTGGGGGGCAAAAGAAACACCATATATTTT. It encodes CASSLGGKRNTIYF.

The V gene is TRBV11-2, the J gene TRBJ2-5, with a possible D match to TRBD1 (5 bases). The CDR3 consists of 14 residues. CDR1 SGHAT and CDR2 FQNNGV come from the germline V gene. V was cut by 3 bases and J by 0 bases, with 8 bases left in between. This chain's CDR3 is CASSFRQYQETQYF. The CDR3 DNA is TGTGCCAGCAGCTTTCGACAGTACCAAGAGACCCAGTACTTC. Together with reference TRBV11-2 and TRBJ2-5, the CDR3 gives the full variable domain: EAGVAQSPRYKIIEKRQSVAFWCNPISGHATLYWYQQILGQGPKLLIQFQNNGVVDDSQLPKDRFSAERLKGVDSTLKIQPAKLEDSAVYLCASSFRQYQETQYFGPGTRLLVL.

This sequence joins TRBV11-2 and TRBJ2-7, with D possibly being TRBD1 (6 bases). Germline V gene lookup returns CDR1 SGHAT and CDR2 FQNNGV. This CDR3 is built from 14 residues. Deletions cut 4 bases from V and 1 base from J, with 11 bases between. CDR3 in amino acids: CASSYRDKSYEQYV. CDR3 nucleotide sequence: TGTGCCAGCAGCTACCGGGACAAATCCTACGAGCAGTACGTC.

This sequence joins TRBV7-8 and TRBJ1-1; no clear D. The germline V gene has CDR1 SGHVS and CDR2 FQNEAQ. Trimming pared 1 base from V and 1 base from J, leaving 7 bases between. CDR3 size: 14 residues. In DNA form, the CDR3 reads TGTGCCAGCAGCTTAGTGGGCAAGAACACTGAAGCTTTCTTT. Residues: CASSLVGKNTEAFF.

V is TRBV11-3 and J is TRBJ2-2; D possibly corresponds to TRBD1 (6 bases). The ends were cut back, 2 bases at V and 6 bases at J, with 10 bases in the middle. CDR1 is SGHNT, CDR2 YENEEA, per germline. The CDR3 is 14 residues long. Here the CDR3 reads CASSLTRGAGELFF. CDR3 nucleotides: TGTGCCAGCAGCTTAACCAGGGGTGCCGGGGAGCTGTTTTTT.

This sequence joins TRBV27 and TRBJ2-7; D possibly corresponds to TRBD2 (5 bases). Trimming stripped 3 bases from V and 6 bases from J, with 15 bases between. Germline CDR1 and CDR2: MNHEY and SMNVEV (reference sequence). The CDR3 contains 14 residues. CDR3 loop: CASSFRGFGGEQYF. Here the CDR3 DNA reads TGTGCCAGCAGTTTCCGCGGGTTCGGCGGCGAGCAGTACTTC.

This chain joins TRBV6-1 and TRBJ2-1; 8 bases map to TRBD2. V gave up 7 bases and J gave up 5 bases; unmatched junction bases: 10. Germline V gene data show CDR1 as MNHNS and CDR2 as SASEGT. There are 15 residues in the CDR3. The CDR3 reads CASNLLAANNNEQFF. Here the CDR3 DNA reads TGTGCCAGCAACCTACTAGCGGCGAACAACAATGAGCAGTTCTTC.

This chain connects TRBV7-6 to TRBJ1-2; the D gene is possibly TRBD1 (5 bases). V was clipped by 1 base and J by 1 base, with 13 bases between them. Germline V lookup: CDR1 SGHVS, CDR2 FNYEAQ. The CDR3 consists of 16 residues. The DNA of the CDR3 is TGTGCCAGCAGCTTAGGGGCAGGGCCCTATAACTATGGCTACACCTTC. Its translation is CASSLGAGPYNYGYTF. The whole variable domain, filled in from reference TRBV7-6 and TRBJ1-2, reads GAGVSQSPRYKVTKRGQDVALRCDPISGHVSLYWYRQALGQGPEFLTYFNYEAQQDKSGLPNDRFSAERPEGSISTLTIQRTEQRDSAMYRCASSLGAGPYNYGYTFGSGTRLTVV.

This clone has only a few counts. The chain carries TRBV6-6 and TRBJ2-3; D perhaps matches TRBD1 (6 bases). In germline, CDR1 is MNHNY, CDR2 SVGAGI (reference sequence). Trimming left V 6 bases short and J 2 bases short, with 18 bases between. The length of the CDR3 is 16 residues. The CDR3 sequence is CASSQGQGKDTDTQYF. Written as DNA, the CDR3 is TGTGCCAGCAGCCAGGGGCAGGGTAAAGACACAGATACGCAGTATTTT.

V usage is TRBV5-1 and J usage is TRBJ2-3, with D maybe TRBD2 (5 bases). The CDR3 has 14 amino acids. The V end lost 1 base, the J end lost 1 base, and 7 bases lay between the germline ends. CDR1 and CDR2 from the germline V gene are SGHRS and YFSETQ. This CDR3 reads CASSLRRGTDTQYF. The CDR3 bases are TGCGCCAGCAGCTTGCGGCGGGGCACAGATACGCAGTATTTT.

The CDR3 sequence is CASSLVFREEREQYF. The DNA for the CDR3 is TGCGCCAGCAGCTTGGTTTTTAGGGAAGAGCGGGAGCAGTACTTC. This rearrangement joins TRBV5-1 to TRBJ2-7; the D gene is possibly TRBD2 (5 bases). The V gene lost 0 bases and the J gene lost 7 bases, with 17 bases spanning the gap. The CDR3 length is 15 residues. Per the germline V gene, CDR1 is SGHRS and CDR2 is YFSETQ.

This clone was counted once. The rearrangement uses TRBV18 and TRBJ1-5; D is unclear. Trimming pared 3 bases from V and 0 bases from J, leaving 3 bases between. This CDR3 has 13 amino acids. CDR1 and CDR2 (germline): KGHSH, LQKENI. Written as DNA, the CDR3 is TGTGCCAGCTCACCCAATAGCAATCAGCCCCAGCATTTT. It translates to CASSPNSNQPQHF.

This CDR3 is CASSYQLAGGTDTQYF. In DNA form, the CDR3 reads TGTGCCAGCAGTTACCAACTAGCGGGGGGCACAGATACGCAGTATTTT. The chain links TRBV6-5 to TRBJ2-3; 11 bases fit TRBD2. From germline, CDR1 is MNHEY and CDR2 SVGAGI. The CDR3 extends over 16 amino acids. The V segment lost 2 bases and the J segment 1 base; nucleotides outside the gene matches: 2.

The CDR3 loop is CASLASGATDTQYF. CDR3 DNA sequence: TGTGCCAGCCTAGCTAGCGGGGCCACAGATACGCAGTATTTT. V gene TRBV7-2 combines with J gene TRBJ2-3; 9 bases match TRBD2. J lost 2 bases, V lost 8 bases, and 5 bases had no gene match. The CDR3 has 14 amino acids. Per the germline V gene, CDR1 is SGHTA and CDR2 is FQGNSA.

The rearrangement joins TRBV7-2 to TRBJ2-5, with TRBD2 matching over 12 bases. Judging by the DNA end, TRBJ2-7 fits better; the J call may be wrong. Germline V gives CDR1 SGHTA, CDR2 FQGNSA. There are 18 residues in the CDR3. CDR3 in amino acids: CASSLGPSSGGAGYEQYF. CDR3 bases: TGTGCCAGCAGCTTAGGACCTTCTAGCGGGGGGGCCGGGTACGAGCAGTACTTC.

The chain joins TRBV10-1 to TRBJ2-1; D remains ambiguous. The germline V gene encodes CDR1 WNHNN and CDR2 SYGVQD (reference sequence). Trimming stripped 3 bases from V and 7 bases from J, with 7 bases between. This CDR3 is 12 amino acids long. DNA of the CDR3: TGCGCCAGCAGTGACGCAGGTAATGAGCAGTTCTTC. Translated: CASSDAGNEQFF.

The chain employs TRBV7-9 and TRBJ2-1, with TRBD2 matching over 10 bases. Unmatched junction bases numbered 7, after V lost 5 bases and J lost 6 bases. CDR3 size: 15 residues. Germline V gene sequence: CDR1 SEHNR, CDR2 FQNEAQ (reference sequence). The CDR3 loop is CASSRTSGKTNEQFF. CDR3 DNA: TGTGCCAGCAGCCGAACTAGCGGGAAGACCAATGAGCAGTTCTTC.